This T cell receptor (beta chain) was identified in a study of post-analysis software for immune sequencing data. V was pared by 2 bases and J by 7 bases, with 13 bases of the junction left unmatched. CDR3 length: 16 residues. Per the germline V gene, CDR1 is KGHSH and CDR2 is LQKENI. Study-wide results and limits: People with multiple sclerosis had a significantly lower normalized Chao1 diversity than controls did. With TRBV5-6, TRBV5-1 and TRBV20-1 included, about five TRBV segments were more frequent in patients than in controls.

This clonotype was counted between two and nine times. Antigen unknown. Presence of unique molecular identifiers characterized the TCR beta cDNA libraries. There were about 1 to 10 million T cells, and 450,000 to 550,000 cDNA molecules came from them. Via MiXCR, TCRdb re-called the PCR reads, giving one row per CDR3 protein. The sample has roughly 400,000 distinct CDR3 sequences; 35% to 45% are singletons. The rearrangement joins TRBV18 to TRBJ2-7; 8 bases match TRBD2. The material sequenced was blood. The source of this sequence is a girl aged 2-9 years with multiple sclerosis. Written as DNA, the CDR3 is TGTGCCAGCTCACCAATCGGGCAGCGGGAGATGGGGGAGCAGTACTTC. Translating gives CASSPIGQREMGEQYF.